These 3 T cell receptor beta chains were sequenced from one sample in a study of OX40 agonist ivuxolimab in advanced cancers. TCRdb's copy holds only in-frame clones and misses some; the assay was immunoSEQ multiplex PCR. The table includes about 23,000 clones, 77% detected once. The sequences come from CD4+ or CD8+ T cells sorted from blood, collected in a trial of the OX40 agonist ivuxolimab. The receptors come from an adult with an advanced solid tumor such as melanoma, head and neck, liver or kidney cancer.

V usage is TRBV27 and J usage is TRBJ2-3; TRBD2 matches at 10 bases. The CDR3 totals 16 residues. CDR1 is MNHEY, CDR2 SMNVEV, per germline (reference sequence). With 4 bases clipped from V and 3 bases from J, the junction kept 7 bases outside the gene matches. The CDR3 nucleotides read TGTGCCAGCAGTTATTCTAGCGGGAGTGTGACAGATACGCAGTATTTT. It is translated as CASSYSSGSVTDTQYF.

CDR3 DNA sequence: TGCGCCAGCAGCCAAGGTTCCCCCTACGAGCAGTACTTC. It is translated as CASSQGSPYEQYF. This rearrangement joins TRBV4-3 to TRBJ2-7; no clear D gene. V dropped 1 base and J dropped 2 bases, with 6 bases sitting between them. The germline gives CDR1 LGHNA, CDR2 YSLEER. The CDR3 has 13 amino acids.

The chain employs TRBV5-6 and TRBJ2-5; 12 bases fit TRBD2. The CDR3 is made up of 15 amino acids. Germline assignment: CDR1 SGHDT and CDR2 YYEEEE. Trimming removed 0 bases from V and 5 bases from J; junction bases left unmatched: 2. The CDR3 region has the DNA TGTGCCAGCAGCTTGGGCACTAGCGGGAGGGAGACCCAGTACTTC. Translated, it gives CASSLGTSGRETQYF.